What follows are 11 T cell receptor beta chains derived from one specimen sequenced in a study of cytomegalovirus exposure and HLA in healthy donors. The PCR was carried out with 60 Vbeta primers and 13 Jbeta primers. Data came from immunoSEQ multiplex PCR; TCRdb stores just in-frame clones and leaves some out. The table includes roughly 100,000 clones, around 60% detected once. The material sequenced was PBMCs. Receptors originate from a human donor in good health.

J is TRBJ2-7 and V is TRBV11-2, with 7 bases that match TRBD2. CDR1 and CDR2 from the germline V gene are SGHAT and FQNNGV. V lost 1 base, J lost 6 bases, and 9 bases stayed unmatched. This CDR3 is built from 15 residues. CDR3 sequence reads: CASSLGGGRRVEQYF. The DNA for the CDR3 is TGTGCCAGCAGCTTAGGGGGCGGGAGAAGGGTCGAGCAGTACTTC.

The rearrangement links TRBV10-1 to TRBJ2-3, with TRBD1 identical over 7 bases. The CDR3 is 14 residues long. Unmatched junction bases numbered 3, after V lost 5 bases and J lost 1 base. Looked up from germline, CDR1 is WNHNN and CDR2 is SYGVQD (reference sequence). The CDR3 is CASSWDSRTDTQYF. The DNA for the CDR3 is TGCGCCAGCAGTTGGGACAGCCGCACAGATACGCAGTATTTT.

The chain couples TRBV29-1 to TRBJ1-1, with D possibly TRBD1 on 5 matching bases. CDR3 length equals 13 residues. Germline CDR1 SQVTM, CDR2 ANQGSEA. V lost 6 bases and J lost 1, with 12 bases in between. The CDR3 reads CSVHWGPNTEAFF. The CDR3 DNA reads TGCAGCGTCCACTGGGGCCCGAACACTGAAGCTTTCTTT.

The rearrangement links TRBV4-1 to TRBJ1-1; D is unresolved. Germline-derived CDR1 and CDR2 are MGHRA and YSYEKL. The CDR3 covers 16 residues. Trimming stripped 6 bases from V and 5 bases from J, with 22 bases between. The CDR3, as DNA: TGCGCCAGCAGACAACCACTGAGGACGGGAGCAACTGAAGCTTTCTTT. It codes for CASRQPLRTGATEAFF.

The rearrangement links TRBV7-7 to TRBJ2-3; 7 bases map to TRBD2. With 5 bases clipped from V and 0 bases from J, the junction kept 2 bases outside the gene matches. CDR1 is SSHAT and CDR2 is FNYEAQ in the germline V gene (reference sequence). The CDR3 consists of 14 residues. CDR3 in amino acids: CASSRSGSTDTQYF. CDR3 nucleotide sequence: TGTGCCAGCAGCCGTAGCGGGAGCACAGATACGCAGTATTTT. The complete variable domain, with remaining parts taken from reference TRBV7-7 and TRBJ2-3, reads GAGVSQSPRYKVTKRGQDVTLRCDPISSHATLYWYQQALGQGPEFLTYFNYEAQPDKSGLPSDRFSAERPEGSISTLTIQRTEQRDSAMYRCASSRSGSTDTQYFGPGTRLTVL.

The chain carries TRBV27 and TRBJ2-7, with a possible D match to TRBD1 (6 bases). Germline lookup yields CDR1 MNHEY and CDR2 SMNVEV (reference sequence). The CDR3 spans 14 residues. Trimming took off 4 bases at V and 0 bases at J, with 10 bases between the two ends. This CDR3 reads CASSYGQSSYEQYF. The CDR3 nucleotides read TGTGCCAGCAGTTACGGACAGAGCTCCTACGAGCAGTACTTC.

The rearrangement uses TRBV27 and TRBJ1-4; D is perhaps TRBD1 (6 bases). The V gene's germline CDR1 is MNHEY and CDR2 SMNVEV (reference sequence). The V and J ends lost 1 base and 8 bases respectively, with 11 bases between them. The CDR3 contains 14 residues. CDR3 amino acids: CASSLFRGHEKLFF. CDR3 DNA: TGTGCCAGCAGTTTATTCAGGGGCCACGAAAAACTGTTTTTT.

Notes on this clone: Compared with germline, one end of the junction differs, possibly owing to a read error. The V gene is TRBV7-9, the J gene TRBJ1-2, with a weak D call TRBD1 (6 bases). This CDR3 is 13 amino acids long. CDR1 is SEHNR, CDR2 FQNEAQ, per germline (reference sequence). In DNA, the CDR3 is TGTTCCAGCAGCTTACAGGGCTCCTATGGCTACACCTTC. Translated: CSSSLQGSYGYTF.

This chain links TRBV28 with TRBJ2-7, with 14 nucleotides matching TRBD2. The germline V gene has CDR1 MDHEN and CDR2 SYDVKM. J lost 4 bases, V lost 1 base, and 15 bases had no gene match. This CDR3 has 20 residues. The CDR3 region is CASSLSRLAGGPVTHYEQYF. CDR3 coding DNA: TGTGCCAGCAGTTTATCCAGACTAGCGGGAGGGCCAGTTACACATTACGAGCAGTACTTC.

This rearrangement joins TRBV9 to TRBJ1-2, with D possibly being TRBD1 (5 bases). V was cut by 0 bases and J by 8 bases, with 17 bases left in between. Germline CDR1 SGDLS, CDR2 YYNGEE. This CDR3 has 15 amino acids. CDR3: CASSVDHRNRLGYTF. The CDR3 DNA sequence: TGTGCCAGCAGCGTAGATCACAGGAACCGTTTGGGCTACACCTTC.

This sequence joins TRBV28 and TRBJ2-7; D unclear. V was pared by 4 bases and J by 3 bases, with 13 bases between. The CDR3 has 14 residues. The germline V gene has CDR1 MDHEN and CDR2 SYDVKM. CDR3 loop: CASSSLSGIYEQYF. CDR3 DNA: TGTGCCAGCAGTTCGTTGTCGGGTATCTACGAGCAGTACTTC.